This TCR beta chain is drawn from a study of beta chain features in type 1 diabetes. Reverse transcription of all isolated RNA meant that expressed TCRB transcripts were sequenced. The average read count of naive, central memory and regulatory T cell samples was around 3.8 million. TCRdb keeps only in-frame clones here, not all; method: immunoSEQ multiplex PCR. Here the sample spans around 340,000 clones, around 20% being singletons. General study findings and limits: Within each of all four CD4+ subsets, Type 1 diabetes patients had TCRB CDR3s that were moderately but significantly shorter. When VDJ junctions were examined, type 1 diabetes patients showed fewer insertions and more deletions.

This clone turned up a few times. What it recognizes is unknown. CDR1 MDHEN and CDR2 SYDVKM come from the germline V gene. The CDR3 contains 17 residues. Trimming took 7 bases from V and 5 from J; bases not matched to a gene: 14. This TCR derives from a woman between 18 and 30 years old in good health. The specimen was naive CD4+ T cells from blood. The chain couples TRBV28 to TRBJ2-3; 11 positions agree with TRBD2. The CDR3 spells CASTGTRLAGFIDTQYF. The DNA of the CDR3 is TGTGCCAGCACTGGAACTCGACTAGCGGGGTTCATAGATACGCAGTATTTT.